The following is a T cell receptor (beta chain) sequence with its context. The record originates from a study of cytomegalovirus exposure and HLA in healthy donors. The CDR3 is made up of 14 amino acids. Germline V gene lookup returns CDR1 SGHDT and CDR2 YYEEEE. The trim removed 5 bases at V and 6 bases at J, leaving 8 bases unmatched. With 60 Vbeta and 13 Jbeta primers, the PCR was carried out. Some clones are missing from TCRdb's copy, which holds only in-frame ones; the method was immunoSEQ multiplex PCR. Among roughly 190,000 clones, roughly 73% were seen once, and the ten largest hold approximately 2%.

Source material: PBMCs. This chain uses TRBV5-6 with TRBJ2-7; 10 nucleotides align to TRBD1. This sequence originates from a woman younger than 45 in good health and CMV-seronegative. This chain's CDR3 is CASRATGGWGEQYF. As DNA, the CDR3 is TGTGCCAGCAGGGCGACAGGGGGCTGGGGCGAGCAGTACTTC. The whole variable domain, remainder taken from reference TRBV5-6 and TRBJ2-7, is DAGVTQSPTHLIKTRGQQVTLRCSPKSGHDTVSWYQQALGQGPQFIFQYYEEEERQRGNFPDRFSGHQFPNYSSELNVNALLLGDSALYLCASRATGGWGEQYFGPGTRLTVT.